Listed here are 26 T cell receptor beta chains from one sample, sequenced in a study of human T cells and chemical hapten exposure. The time point: pre-sensitization, week 0. Treatment in this sample: therapeutic diphenylcyclopropenone sensitization with weekly scalp DPC. TCRdb reanalysed the RACE reads using MiXCR and keeps one entry per CDR3 protein. This sample yields 240,000 or so distinct CDR3 sequences, of which about 9.4% are seen a single time; over 2% belongs to the top ten. The sample was whole blood, taken in connection with sensitization to the hapten diphenylcyclopropenone (DPC). The receptors shown here come from a woman aged 40 to 55 with alopecia areata. Some clones in this sample may be carry-over from other donors' samples.

In its sample, this clonotype was seen a few times. The V gene is TRBV29-1, the J gene TRBJ1-2, with 12 positions matching TRBD1. The J segment lost 4 bases and the V segment lost 4 bases, leaving 4 bases of the junction unmatched. The CDR3 is 14 amino acids. Per germline, CDR1 SQVTM and CDR2 ANQGSEA. The CDR3 reads CSVAGQGAVYGYTF. CDR3 bases: TGCAGCGTTGCGGGACAGGGGGCGGTCTATGGCTACACCTTC. Drawing the rest from reference TRBV29-1 and TRBJ1-2, the complete variable domain is SAVISQKPSRDICQRGTSLTIQCQVDSQVTMMFWYRQQPGQSLTLIATANQGSEATYESGFVIDKFPISRPNLTFSTLTVSNMSPEDSSIYLCSVAGQGAVYGYTFGSGTRLTVV.

In this sample, this clonotype turned up many times. The CDR3 DNA is TGTGCCAGCAGTGAGGGGGAGTACGAGCAGTACTTC. This sequence encodes CASSEGEYEQYF. The chain links TRBV2 to TRBJ2-7; D is possibly TRBD1 or TRBD2 (5 bases each). This CDR3 region has 12 residues. V was clipped by 3 bases and J by 4 bases, with 7 bases between them. In germline, CDR1 is SNHLY, CDR2 FYNNEI.

This clonotype has just a few counts. The chain uses TRBV6-2 or TRBV6-3 and TRBJ2-1; D gene uncertain. Germline V lookup: CDR1 MNHEY, CDR2 SVGEGT. V lost 7 bases to trimming and J lost 1 base, with 14 bases between them. The CDR3 extends over 15 amino acids. The CDR3 loop is CASIPFGVSYNEQFF. The CDR3 DNA reads as TGTGCCAGCATACCCTTCGGTGTTTCCTACAATGAGCAGTTCTTC.

This clonotype was recorded a few times. This CDR3 reads CASSLGRESGYTF. Here the CDR3 DNA reads TGTGCCAGCAGTTTGGGCAGGGAAAGTGGCTACACCTTC. This chain joins TRBV12-3 or TRBV12-4 and TRBJ1-2, with D tentatively TRBD1 (5 bases). The CDR3 spans 13 residues. Trimming stripped 3 bases from V and 7 bases from J, with 12 bases between.

In the case of this clonotype: Relative to the germline gene, one junction end is altered; a read error may explain this. This chain connects TRBV6-5 to TRBJ1-6; unclear D gene. The CDR3 covers 16 residues. Germline-derived CDR1 and CDR2 are MNHEY and SVGAGI. The CDR3 nucleotides are TGTGCCAGCAGTTACTCGAGGCAGCAGGTTGGATCACCCCTCTACTTT. Encoded protein: CASSYSRQQVGSPLYF.

The chain couples TRBV12-3 or TRBV12-4 to TRBJ2-5; possible D gene TRBD2, 6 bases. The CDR3 sequence is 13 residues long. V lost 3 bases and J 4 bases, leaving 9 bases between the germline ends. The CDR3 nucleotides are TGTGCCAGCAGTTTCGCGGGGAGAGAGACCCAGTACTTC. Its translation: CASSFAGRETQYF.

This clonotype showed up many times. The V call is TRBV4-3, the J call TRBJ2-2; 15 bases line up with TRBD2. CDR1 and CDR2 (germline): LGHNA, YSLEER. The CDR3 is 17 amino acids. V lost 4 bases and J lost 4; bases outside the gene matches: 4. In DNA, the CDR3 is TGCGCCAGCAGCCCCGGACTAGCGGGAGGGTTCACCGGGGAGCTGTTTTTT. Translation gives CASSPGLAGGFTGELFF.

The rearrangement joins TRBV5-1 to TRBJ2-3; 7 bases map to TRBD1. Trimming at V came to 4 bases and at J to 3 bases, leaving 8 bases not matched to a gene. The CDR3 totals 15 residues. In germline, CDR1 is SGHRS, CDR2 YFSETQ. CDR3 sequence: CASSLQGSGTDTQYF. CDR3 in DNA: TGCGCCAGCAGCCTACAGGGGAGTGGAACAGATACGCAGTATTTT.

This clonotype has just a few counts. V usage is TRBV6-2 or TRBV6-3 and J usage is TRBJ1-4, with 9 bases aligning to TRBD1. The CDR3 is 14 amino acids. V lost 6 bases, J lost 7 bases, and 6 bases stayed unmatched. CDR1 MNHEY and CDR2 SVGEGT come from the germline V gene. The CDR3 spells CASSFTGGGEKLFF. The DNA of the CDR3 is TGTGCCAGCAGCTTCACAGGGGGCGGTGAAAAACTGTTTTTT.

This clonotype was seen a few times. The chain is built from TRBV15 and TRBJ2-3, with no clear D. V was shortened by 5 bases and J by 3 bases, with 9 bases between the two germline ends. The germline V gene has CDR1 LNHNV and CDR2 YYDKDF (reference sequence). CDR3 size: 13 residues. CDR3 nucleotide sequence: TGTGCCACCAGCGTCAGCGTTACAGATACGCAGTATTTT. Its translation: CATSVSVTDTQYF.

This clonotype was seen a few times. CDR3 bases: TGTGCCAGCAGCTTGGGTGGATTTTATAGCAATCAGCCCCAGCATTTT. Translating gives CASSLGGFYSNQPQHF. The chain links TRBV5-6 to TRBJ1-5; the D is unclear. This CDR3 comprises 16 residues. V was shortened by 0 bases and J by 0 bases, with 10 bases between the two germline ends. Germline CDR1 SGHDT, CDR2 YYEEEE.

This clonotype came up a few times. The chain employs TRBV4-1 and TRBJ2-7; TRBD1 aligns across 7 bases. V shed 0 bases and J 1 base; nucleotides not matched to a gene: 3. Looked up from germline, CDR1 is MGHRA and CDR2 is YSYEKL. The length of the CDR3 is 15 residues. The CDR3 nucleotides are TGCGCCAGCAGCCAAGAAGGGACAGCTTCCTACGAGCAGTACTTC. Translating it yields CASSQEGTASYEQYF.

V gene TRBV7-2 combines with J gene TRBJ2-3; D tentatively reads TRBD1 or TRBD2 (5 bases each). The CDR3 runs to 14 residues. Between the trimmed V and J ends, which lost 5 bases and 4 bases, there was a span of 13 bases. Germline lookup yields CDR1 SGHTA and CDR2 FQGNSA. The CDR3, as DNA: TGTGCCAGCAGCCCCCGGGACGGGTCAGATACGCAGTATTTT. Translating gives CASSPRDGSDTQYF.

The chain couples TRBV28 to TRBJ2-7; 8 nucleotides line up with TRBD2. The CDR3 extends over 16 amino acids. From germline, CDR1 is MDHEN and CDR2 SYDVKM. V shed 4 bases and J 3 bases; nucleotides not matched to a gene: 11. The CDR3 protein is CASSSLLGLGDYEQYF. The DNA of the CDR3 is TGTGCCAGCAGTTCACTACTGGGACTAGGAGACTACGAGCAGTACTTC.

This clonotype was detected only a few times. This chain uses TRBV6-5 with TRBJ2-3, with TRBD2 identical over 7 bases. Germline V CDR1 and CDR2: MNHEY, SVGAGI. The CDR3 has 17 amino acids. The J segment lost 1 base and the V segment lost 6 bases, leaving 13 bases of the junction unmatched. The CDR3, as DNA: TGTGCCAGCAGCTTAACAACACCGGGACTACGCACAGATACGCAGTATTTT. Protein sequence: CASSLTTPGLRTDTQYF.

There are a few counts of this clonotype. The J gene is TRBJ2-5, the V gene TRBV6-2 or TRBV6-3; tentative D call: TRBD1 (6 bases). CDR3 length equals 12 residues. Trimming removed 5 bases at V and 3 bases at J, with 7 bases between. Germline lookup yields CDR1 MNHEY and CDR2 SVGEGT. CDR3 nucleotide sequence: TGTGCCAGCAGTCGACAGGAAGAGACCCAGTACTTC. Translation: CASSRQEETQYF.

There are a few counts of this clonotype. The chain couples TRBV6-2 or TRBV6-3 to TRBJ2-1; either TRBD1 or TRBD2 may fit D (5 bases each). Germline V gene sequence: CDR1 MNHEY, CDR2 SVGEGT. Trimming pared 2 bases from V and 7 bases from J, leaving 15 bases between. There are 15 residues in the CDR3. CDR3 nucleotide sequence: TGTGCCAGCAGTTACGGGGGACCCGGTTTGAATGAGCAGTTCTTC. Its translation is CASSYGGPGLNEQFF.

This clonotype has at least ten counts. The chain is built from TRBV12-3 or TRBV12-4 and TRBJ1-4; D remains ambiguous. V lost 5 bases to trimming and J lost 8 bases, with 12 bases between them. This CDR3 is 13 amino acids long. The CDR3 DNA is TGTGCCAGCAGTCCCACGATATCGGAAAAACTGTTTTTT. It encodes CASSPTISEKLFF.

V is TRBV24-1 and J is TRBJ2-1, with D possibly matching TRBD2 (6 bases). Germline-derived CDR1 and CDR2 are KGHDR and SFDVKD. V was shortened by 7 bases and J by 8 bases, with 8 bases between the two germline ends. The length of the CDR3 is 11 residues. The DNA of the CDR3 is TGTGCCACCAGAGGCGGGGATGAGCAGTTCTTC. Translated, it gives CATRGGDEQFF.

This clonotype has more than one count but fewer than ten. CDR3 region: CAWSDLAHTQYF. The CDR3 nucleotides are TGTGCCTGGAGTGACTTAGCGCATACGCAGTATTTT. This sequence joins TRBV30 and TRBJ2-3; perhaps TRBD2 as D (5 bases). The CDR3 sequence is 12 residues long. V was shortened by 1 base and J by 7 bases, with 9 bases between the two germline ends. The germline gives CDR1 GTSNPN, CDR2 SVGIG (reference sequence). Drawing the rest from reference TRBV30 and TRBJ2-3, the complete variable domain is SQTIHQWPATLVQPVGSPLSLECTVEGTSNPNLYWYRQAAGRGLQLLFYSVGIGQISSEVPQNLSASRPQDRQFILSSKKLLLSDSGFYLCAWSDLAHTQYFGPGTRLTVL.

The chain couples TRBV15 to TRBJ2-2; D is possibly TRBD2 (6 bases). Trimming pared 5 bases from V and 4 bases from J, leaving 11 bases between. This CDR3 contains 14 residues. Germline values: CDR1 LNHNV, CDR2 YYDKDF (reference sequence). In DNA, the CDR3 is TGTGCCACCAGCCACGGAGGGGCCACCGGGGAGCTGTTTTTT. It yields the protein CATSHGGATGELFF.

This clonotype has more than one count but fewer than ten. The DNA of the CDR3 is TGCAGTGCTAGTGCCCCAAGGCGGGGCATTACCGGGGAGCTGTTTTTT. It specifies CSASAPRRGITGELFF. The rearrangement uses TRBV20-1 and TRBJ2-2; a weak D match, TRBD2 (6 bases). The CDR3 sequence is 16 residues long. Germline assignment: CDR1 DFQATT and CDR2 SNEGSKA (reference sequence). The V gene lost 3 bases and the J gene lost 5 bases, with 19 bases spanning the gap.

A few counts support this clonotype. The chain recombines TRBV28 with TRBJ1-2, with unresolved D. V was clipped by 2 bases and J by 3 bases, with 13 bases between them. Per the germline V gene, CDR1 is MDHEN and CDR2 is SYDVKM. The CDR3 is 15 amino acids. The CDR3 loop is CASSLASGGYYGYTF. The CDR3 region has the DNA TGTGCCAGCAGTTTAGCTTCGGGAGGATACTATGGCTACACCTTC.

The genes are TRBV20-1 and TRBJ2-7; TRBD2 matches 7 bases. Per germline, CDR1 DFQATT and CDR2 SNEGSKA (reference sequence). The CDR3 length is 13 residues. J gave up 5 bases and V 2 bases, and 6 bases lay outside the gene matches. CDR3 region: CSARLGGLNEQYF. DNA of the CDR3: TGCAGTGCTAGACTGGGAGGGCTAAACGAGCAGTACTTC.

This clonotype was detected a few times. The chain links TRBV29-1 to TRBJ2-7, with 8 bases lining up with TRBD2. This CDR3 is 13 amino acids long. Per the germline V gene, CDR1 is SQVTM and CDR2 is ANQGSEA. V trimming: 3 bases; J trimming: 4 bases; junction bases outside the gene matches: 5. CDR3 amino acids: CSVEASGGYEQYF. The CDR3 coding sequence is TGCAGCGTTGAGGCCAGCGGGGGTTACGAGCAGTACTTC.

This clonotype was seen more than once but under ten times. As DNA, the CDR3 is TGCAGCGGTGGAGCGGCGGGAGGCCCCCCCTACACAGATACGCAGTATTTT. Its translation: CSGGAAGGPPYTDTQYF. This chain links TRBV29-1 with TRBJ2-3; 8 bases map to TRBD2. Germline V gene lookup returns CDR1 SQVTM and CDR2 ANQGSEA. V trimming: 7 bases; J trimming: 2 bases; junction bases outside the gene matches: 17. The CDR3 loop spans 17 amino acids.